The 24 T cell receptor beta chains presented below share a single source sample, sequenced in a study of blood T cell repertoires in COVID-19. The table came from immunoSEQ multiplex PCR; TCRdb's copy has only in-frame clones and leaves some out. The repertoire consists of tens of thousands of clones, with around 83% occurring once and the leading ten covering 25%. The specimen was peripheral blood. These receptor sequences come from a man aged 55 to 70 with acute or convalescent COVID-19.

The V call is TRBV29-1, the J call TRBJ2-2, with D possibly matching TRBD1 (6 bases). V lost 6 bases, J lost 6 bases, and 14 bases lay in between. Germline V CDR1 and CDR2: SQVTM, ANQGSEA. CDR3 length: 13 amino acids. CDR3 nucleotide sequence: TGCAGCGTCCGGGACACCCGAGCCGGGGAGCTGTTTTTT. Its translation: CSVRDTRAGELFF.

This chain joins TRBV4-1 and TRBJ1-1; a possible D gene is TRBD1 (6 bases). The CDR3 has 12 amino acids. The V end lost 8 bases, the J end lost 0 bases, and 7 bases lay between the germline ends. Looked up from germline, CDR1 is MGHRA and CDR2 is YSYEKL. The CDR3 loop is CASGQLNTEAFF. For the CDR3, the DNA is TGCGCCAGCGGACAGTTGAACACTGAAGCTTTCTTT.

The chain carries TRBV28 and TRBJ1-1; D gene uncertain. Germline CDR1 MDHEN, CDR2 SYDVKM. This CDR3 contains 14 residues. Trimming left V 1 base short and J 1 base short, with 7 bases between. CDR3 sequence: CASSLYAANTEAFF. The CDR3, as DNA: TGTGCCAGCAGTTTATATGCGGCGAACACTGAAGCTTTCTTT.

For this clone: One end of the junction is discordant with germline, which a read error may explain. This chain connects TRBV9 to TRBJ1-6; D may be TRBD1 (6 bases). The CDR3 extends over 12 amino acids. Germline loops: CDR1 SGDLS, CDR2 YYNGEE. This CDR3 reads CASSAATGPVHF. Written as DNA, the CDR3 is TGTGCCAGCAGCGCAGCGACAGGACCCGTCCACTTT.

This clone was detected a few times. The V call is TRBV6-5, the J call TRBJ1-1, with 7 nucleotides matching TRBD1. Germline loops: CDR1 MNHEY, CDR2 SVGAGI. The V gene end was trimmed by 6 bases and the J gene end by 1 base; junction bases not matched to a gene: 5. The CDR3 has 14 amino acids. CDR3 DNA: TGTGCCAGCAGCCGGGACAGAAAGAACACTGAAGCTTTCTTT. It is translated as CASSRDRKNTEAFF.

CDR3 in amino acids: CASKRGQGLTEAFF. In nucleotides, the CDR3 is TGTGCCAGCAAACGTGGGCAGGGTTTAACTGAAGCTTTCTTT. V is TRBV6-6 and J is TRBJ1-1, with D possibly matching TRBD1 (5 bases). The V end was cut by 7 bases, the J end by 5 bases, with 17 bases between. CDR1 is MNHNY and CDR2 is SVGAGI in the germline V gene (reference sequence). CDR3 length: 14 residues.

The rearrangement joins TRBV5-5 to TRBJ2-7; 8 nucleotides line up with TRBD1. The CDR3 covers 16 residues. V shed 0 bases and J 4 bases; nucleotides not matched to a gene: 9. CDR1 SGHKS and CDR2 YYEKEE come from the germline V gene (reference sequence). CDR3 sequence: CASSLDDRGVVYEQYF. The CDR3 DNA is TGTGCCAGCAGCTTGGACGACAGGGGAGTGGTATACGAGCAGTACTTC. The complete variable domain, with remaining parts taken from reference TRBV5-5 and TRBJ2-7, reads DAGVTQSPTHLIKTRGQQVTLRCSPISGHKSVSWYQQVLGQGPQFIFQYYEKEERGRGNFPDRFSARQFPNYSSELNVNALLLGDSALYLCASSLDDRGVVYEQYFGPGTRLTVT.

J is TRBJ1-5 and V is TRBV7-2; D remains ambiguous. Trimming shortened V by 5 bases and J by 1 base, and 6 bases separated the two germline ends. Per germline, CDR1 SGHTA and CDR2 FQGNSA. This CDR3 spans 13 amino acids. The CDR3 reads CASSPGSNQPQHF. CDR3 DNA sequence: TGTGCCAGCAGCCCCGGGAGCAATCAGCCCCAGCATTTT.

The DNA for the CDR3 is TGTGCCAGCAGTTACTGGGGACAGGGGGTGACTGAAGCTTTCTTT. Residues: CASSYWGQGVTEAFF. The V and J genes are TRBV6-5 and TRBJ1-1; TRBD1 matches at 11 bases. Trimming at V came to 1 base and at J to 5 bases, leaving 3 bases not matched to a gene. The germline gives CDR1 MNHEY, CDR2 SVGAGI. This CDR3 is built from 15 residues.

The genes are TRBV5-8 and TRBJ1-1; D call uncertain. Trimming took off 2 bases at V and 7 bases at J, with 9 bases between the two ends. CDR1 is SGHTS and CDR2 is YDEGEE in the germline V gene. The CDR3 is 12 amino acids. In DNA form, the CDR3 reads TGTGCCAGCAGCTTAAGAGGGCGTGAAGCTTTCTTT. Residues: CASSLRGREAFF.

The chain links TRBV10-3 to TRBJ1-1; D not resolved. Trimming left V 7 bases short and J 6 bases short, with 15 bases between. The germline gives CDR1 ENHRY, CDR2 SYGVKD. CDR3 length: 13 residues. Here the CDR3 DNA reads TGTGCCATCAAGGCCCAGACAACTGCTGAAGCTTTCTTT. Its translation is CAIKAQTTAEAFF.

V gene TRBV27 combines with J gene TRBJ2-3, with D possibly TRBD1 on 6 matching bases. The CDR3 contains 16 residues. Between the trimmed V and J ends, which lost 4 bases and 4 bases, there was a span of 18 bases. Germline V gives CDR1 MNHEY, CDR2 SMNVEV (reference sequence). CDR3 DNA: TGTGCCAGCAGTTATAGGTCAGCACAGGGATCAGATACGCAGTATTTT. It encodes CASSYRSAQGSDTQYF.

The V and J genes are TRBV28 and TRBJ1-2; 7 bases agree with TRBD1. The V gene's germline CDR1 is MDHEN and CDR2 SYDVKM. The CDR3 is 16 amino acids. V was clipped by 8 bases and J by 4 bases; unmatched bases: 16. The CDR3 reads CASCPDRVPLLYGYTF. CDR3 in DNA: TGTGCCAGCTGCCCAGACAGGGTTCCCTTACTCTATGGCTACACCTTC.

The gene calls are TRBV5-1 and TRBJ1-5; D unclear. With 3 bases removed from V and 4 bases from J, the gap between germline ends came to 8 bases. The CDR3 is 13 amino acids. CDR1 is SGHRS and CDR2 is YFSETQ in the germline V gene. CDR3 bases: TGCGCCAGCAGCTCCGACATGAATCAGCCCCAGCATTTT. Its protein product is CASSSDMNQPQHF.

This clone was found once. The chain uses TRBV7-3 and TRBJ1-1; a weak D match, TRBD1 (5 bases). The CDR3 consists of 15 residues. Trimming took 5 bases from V and 0 from J, leaving 13 bases between them. Germline assignment: CDR1 SGHTA and CDR2 FQGTGA. CDR3 bases: TGTGCCAGCAGCCCCGCGGGGGAACTGAACACTGAAGCTTTCTTT. It translates to CASSPAGELNTEAFF.

The chain carries TRBV7-9 and TRBJ2-2; TRBD1 matches 10 bases. This CDR3 spans 15 amino acids. The ends lost 6 bases at V and 5 bases at J; junction bases unmatched: 6. CDR1 is SEHNR, CDR2 FQNEAQ, per germline (reference sequence). The CDR3 coding sequence is TGTGCCAGCAGTACCAGGGGACAGGGGACCGGGGAGCTGTTTTTT. Translated: CASSTRGQGTGELFF.

This sequence joins TRBV7-9 and TRBJ2-3; 8 bases agree with TRBD2. V shed 4 bases and J 6 bases; nucleotides not matched to a gene: 15. The length of the CDR3 is 17 residues. Germline CDR1 and CDR2: SEHNR and FQNEAQ (reference sequence). As DNA, the CDR3 is TGTGCCAGCAGCTCGGGACTAGGGGTCGAGATCCTGGATACGCAGTATTTT. This encodes CASSSGLGVEILDTQYF.

The chain recombines TRBV7-2 with TRBJ1-2; perhaps TRBD1 as D (6 bases). V shed 0 bases and J shed 2 bases, with 10 bases lying between them. Germline V CDR1 and CDR2: SGHTA, FQGNSA. The CDR3 is 15 residues long. CDR3 DNA sequence: TGTGCCAGCAGCTTAGCGCCCGACAGGAACTATGGCTACACCTTC. Translating it yields CASSLAPDRNYGYTF.

This rearrangement joins TRBV6-6 to TRBJ1-4; D unclear. The V and J ends lost 6 bases and 3 bases respectively, with 11 bases between them. Germline values: CDR1 MNHNY, CDR2 SVGAGI (reference sequence). CDR3 length: 14 residues. The CDR3 loop reads CASSKTGANEKLFF. The CDR3 DNA reads TGTGCCAGCAGCAAGACCGGGGCTAATGAAAAACTGTTTTTT.

This sequence joins TRBV12-3 or TRBV12-4 and TRBJ2-2; 8 bases line up with TRBD1. The V gene end was trimmed by 11 bases and the J gene end by 6 bases; junction bases not matched to a gene: 8. CDR3 length: 13 residues. The chain's CDR3 is CAQHGRGPGELFF. Written as DNA, the CDR3 is TGTGCCCAGCACGGCAGGGGGCCCGGGGAGCTGTTTTTT.

This sequence joins TRBV10-2 and TRBJ2-1; 10 nucleotides line up with TRBD2. Trimming cost V 3 bases and J 4 bases; bases outside gene matches: 6. Germline V gives CDR1 WSHSY, CDR2 SAAADI. CDR3 length: 16 amino acids. In nucleotides, the CDR3 is TGCGCCAGCAGTGATCTACTAGCGGGGCCATACAATGAGCAGTTCTTC. Protein: CASSDLLAGPYNEQFF.

CDR3 protein: CAIRQGAGLNTEAFF. For the CDR3, the DNA is TGTGCCATTAGACAGGGGGCCGGATTGAACACTGAAGCTTTCTTT. The genes are TRBV10-3 and TRBJ1-1, with TRBD1 identical over 10 bases. CDR1 and CDR2 from the germline V gene are ENHRY and SYGVKD. The CDR3 sequence is 15 residues long. V lost 9 bases, J lost 0 bases, and 7 bases stayed unmatched.

V and J are TRBV5-6 and TRBJ1-2; no firm D call. This CDR3 region has 13 residues. V was clipped by 5 bases and J by 3 bases, with 11 bases between them. Germline loops: CDR1 SGHDT, CDR2 YYEEEE. Here the CDR3 DNA reads TGTGCCAGCAGGGAACGGGGTGACTATGGCTACACCTTC. Translated: CASRERGDYGYTF.

This clone was recorded once. CDR3 DNA sequence: TGTGCCAGCAGCCTCACAGGACGGCGCTCTGGAAACACCATATATTTT. It is translated as CASSLTGRRSGNTIYF. The chain couples TRBV3-1 (or the pseudogene TRBV3-2) to TRBJ1-3, with a weak D call TRBD1 (5 bases). CDR3 length equals 16 residues. Germline assignment: CDR1 LGHDT and CDR2 YNNKEL (reference sequence). V was pared by 4 bases and J by 0 bases, with 13 bases between.